Following are 7 T cell receptor beta chains from one sample sequenced in a study of T-cell memory formation after mild COVID-19. Each CDR3 protein gets one entry after TCRdb re-called the 5' RACE reads with MiXCR. The sample has fewer than 400,000 distinct CDR3 sequences; roughly 15% are singletons. Sequenced input: PBMCs or a T cell subset sorted from them (not recorded which). The receptors were gathered from a man aged 18 to 30 who had mild COVID-19 (a few samples of this study predate the infection). Cell type and time point are not known.

This clonotype was counted a few times. The chain has TRBV29-1 and TRBJ1-2; the D gene is possibly TRBD1 (5 bases). Per germline, CDR1 SQVTM and CDR2 ANQGSEA. The V gene lost 7 bases and the J gene lost 3 bases, with 12 bases spanning the gap. The CDR3 length is 12 residues. In nucleotides, the CDR3 is TGCAGCGGTGCAGGGTTTGACTATGGCTACACCTTC. This sequence encodes CSGAGFDYGYTF.

This clonotype has a handful of counts. V gene TRBV7-3 combines with J gene TRBJ2-2; unclear D gene. V lost 4 bases and J lost 1, with 10 bases in between. The CDR3 covers 15 residues. Per the germline V gene, CDR1 is SGHTA and CDR2 is FQGTGA. The CDR3 sequence is CASSSHPGNTGELFF. In DNA form, the CDR3 reads TGTGCCAGCAGCTCCCACCCGGGGAACACCGGGGAGCTGTTTTTT.

This clonotype was observed a handful of times. The V gene is TRBV5-1, the J gene TRBJ2-2; D remains unclear. The CDR3 loop spans 15 amino acids. The ends were cut back, 1 base at V and 2 bases at J, with 9 bases in the middle. Germline V gene sequence: CDR1 SGHRS, CDR2 YFSETQ. In nucleotides, the CDR3 is TGCGCCAGCAGCTTGTACCAGGCTAACACCGGGGAGCTGTTTTTT. As protein: CASSLYQANTGELFF. The full variable domain, with the rest looked up from reference TRBV5-1 and TRBJ2-2, is KAGVTQTPRYLIKTRGQQVTLSCSPISGHRSVSWYQQTPGQGLQFLFEYFSETQRNKGNFPGRFSGRQFSNSRSEMNVSTLELGDSALYLCASSLYQANTGELFFGEGSRLTVL.

The rearrangement links TRBV29-1 to TRBJ1-5; D is unresolved. Germline-derived CDR1 and CDR2 are SQVTM and ANQGSEA. The CDR3 totals 13 residues. Deletions cut 4 bases from V and 6 bases from J, with 13 bases between. The CDR3 protein is CSVVEGPTQPQHF. DNA of the CDR3: TGCAGCGTTGTGGAGGGCCCGACTCAGCCCCAGCATTTT.

The CDR3 loop is CASSHEYRTYSYNSPLHF. The CDR3 DNA follows: TGTGCCAGCAGCCATGAATACAGGACTTACTCCTATAATTCACCCCTCCACTTT. The chain joins TRBV4-2 to TRBJ1-6; a weak D match, TRBD1 (5 bases). V was cut by 3 bases and J by 0 bases, with 15 bases left in between. The CDR3 sequence is 18 residues long. Germline V gene sequence: CDR1 LGHNA, CDR2 YNFKEQ.

This clonotype was observed a handful of times. The chain combines TRBV12-3 or TRBV12-4 with TRBJ2-6; D call uncertain. The CDR3 is 15 amino acids. With 2 bases removed from V and 0 bases from J, the gap between germline ends came to 5 bases. The CDR3 region has the DNA TGTGCCAGCAGTTTACGGACCTCTGGGGCCAACGTCCTGACTTTC. As protein: CASSLRTSGANVLTF.

The chain is built from TRBV7-2 and TRBJ2-3; D unclear. The CDR3 spans 13 residues. V dropped 4 bases and J dropped 5 bases, with 10 bases sitting between them. Germline loops: CDR1 SGHTA, CDR2 FQGNSA. The CDR3 loop reads CASSSSRQDTQYF. In nucleotides, the CDR3 is TGTGCCAGCAGCTCCTCTCGGCAAGATACGCAGTATTTT.